This T cell receptor beta chain was identified in a study of shared clonotypes between healthy human individuals. About this clone itself: Its matching antigen is unknown. An end of the junction differs from the germline gene, which may be a read error. Other DNA sequences in this specimen translate into the identical CDR3.

Sequencing was performed with immunoSEQ multiplex PCR; in TCRdb, only in-frame clones are kept and a portion is missing. The sample has a few million clones; 92% are singletons. CDR1 LGHNA and CDR2 YSLEER come from the germline V gene. The CDR3 runs to 14 residues. General study points: A few donors shared about 4.5% of their naive CD4 clonotypes.

The receptor comes from a man aged 18 to 35 in good health. Some clones in this sample may be carry-over from other donors' samples. J is TRBJ1-4 and V is TRBV4-3; D perhaps matches TRBD1 (6 bases). The sequencing sample was made of naive CD4+ T cells from PBMCs. The subset: CD45RA+ positively selected. The CDR3 loop is CASSPQGYSEKLFF. CDR3 nucleotide sequence: TGCGCCAGCAGCCCCCAGGGGTACAGTGAAAAACTGTTTTTC.